This T cell receptor beta chain appears in the sequencing data of a study of T cells after yellow fever vaccination. TCRdb fed the 5' RACE reads into MiXCR, producing one record per CDR3 protein. The profile shows 110,000 or so distinct CDR3 sequences, about 7% of them singletons. The sample in question was CD4+ T cells sorted from PBMCs, obtained around 45 days after the first yellow fever vaccination. The TCR was taken from a man younger than 30 who received the YFV17D yellow fever vaccine.

The CDR3 DNA is TGTGCCAGTAGTATAGGGCCTGGGGCCAACGTCCTGACTTTC. Protein sequence: CASSIGPGANVLTF. The genes are TRBV19 and TRBJ2-6; D gene unclear. Trimming removed 1 base at V and 2 bases at J, with 3 bases between. The CDR3 extends over 14 amino acids. The germline CDR1 and CDR2 sequences are LNHDA and SQIVND (reference sequence).